This T cell receptor (beta chain) is drawn from a study of CD8+ T cells in alopecia areata. This clone was observed a single time. Trimming removed 2 bases from V and 5 bases from J, with 9 bases in between. The CDR3 totals 14 residues. CDR1 MNHEY and CDR2 SMNVEV come from the germline V gene (reference sequence). Extracted from the samples, RNA was reverse transcribed into cDNA to serve as the sequencing template. Sequencing used immunoSEQ multiplex PCR; TCRdb keeps in-frame clones, though not all of them. Of about 190,000 clones in the sample, 60% were seen once. Noted treatment: oral pan-JAK inhibitor, 5-10 mg twice daily.

The receptor's source is a human donor with alopecia areata. V and J are TRBV27 and TRBJ2-2; D unresolved. The source was CD4+ T cells sorted from blood, collected at week 24, from a patient treated with tofacitinib. In DNA form, the CDR3 reads TGTGCCAGCAGTTTACTTTCCCGTACCGGGGAGCTGTTTTTT. The encoded protein is CASSLLSRTGELFF.